This TCR beta chain is from a study of blood T cell repertoires in COVID-19. Background on the study: The United States, Italy and Spain were the sources of the acute and convalescent COVID-19 samples. Sources were T cells, B-cell-depleted T cells, or PBMCs; the material itself was cDNA or gDNA.

Original processing notes: Estimation of nucleated cell counts was performed using reference gene primer amplification. Profiling relied on immunoSEQ multiplex PCR, and the TCRdb table lists in-frame clones only, not all of them. Clone size and the V and J calls come from that table; the DNA yielded D and trimming. The sample carries approximately 220,000 clones, 83% recorded once. V lost 2 bases and J lost 2; bases outside the gene matches: 11. CDR3 length: 17 amino acids. Germline V gives CDR1 SGHRS, CDR2 YFSETQ. In the 2 weeks before study entry, exposed participants met a COVID-19 case, which was PCR-confirmed or clinician-diagnosed.

This chain connects TRBV5-1 to TRBJ2-7, with 9 bases that match TRBD1. This sequence was found in a woman aged 50 to 60 who had been exposed to COVID-19. The sample taken for sequencing was PBMCs or T cells enriched from blood (not recorded which). CDR3 nucleotides: TGCGCCAGCAGCTTAACAGGGGGCAGCTCGTCCCCCTACGAGCAGTACTTC. Its translation: CASSLTGGSSSPYEQYF.